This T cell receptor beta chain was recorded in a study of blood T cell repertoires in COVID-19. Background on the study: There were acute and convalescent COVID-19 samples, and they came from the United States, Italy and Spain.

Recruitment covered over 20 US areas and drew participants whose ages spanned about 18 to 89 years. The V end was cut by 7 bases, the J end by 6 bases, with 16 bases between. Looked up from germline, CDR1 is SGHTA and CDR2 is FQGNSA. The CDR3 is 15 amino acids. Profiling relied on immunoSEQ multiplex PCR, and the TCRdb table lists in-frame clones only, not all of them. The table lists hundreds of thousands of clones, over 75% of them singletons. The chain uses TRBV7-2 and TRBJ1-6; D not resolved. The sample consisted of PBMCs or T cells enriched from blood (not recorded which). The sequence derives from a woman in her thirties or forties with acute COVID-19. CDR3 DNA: TGTGCCAGCAACTCGGCCTGGGGAGGTAATTCACCCCTCCACTTT. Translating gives CASNSAWGGNSPLHF.